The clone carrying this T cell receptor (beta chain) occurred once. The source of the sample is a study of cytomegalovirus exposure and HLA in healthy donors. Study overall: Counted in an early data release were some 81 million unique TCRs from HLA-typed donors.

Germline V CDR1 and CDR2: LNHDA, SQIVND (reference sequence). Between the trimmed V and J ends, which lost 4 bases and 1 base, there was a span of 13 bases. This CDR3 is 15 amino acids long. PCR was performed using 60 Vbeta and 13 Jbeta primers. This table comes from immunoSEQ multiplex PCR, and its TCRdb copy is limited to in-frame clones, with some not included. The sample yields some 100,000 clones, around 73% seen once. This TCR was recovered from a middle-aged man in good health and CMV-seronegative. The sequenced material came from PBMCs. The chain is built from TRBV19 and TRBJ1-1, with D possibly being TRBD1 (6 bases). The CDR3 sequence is CASSTPGGGNTEAFF. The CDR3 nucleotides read TGTGCCAGTAGTACCCCGGGAGGGGGGAACACTGAAGCTTTCTTT.